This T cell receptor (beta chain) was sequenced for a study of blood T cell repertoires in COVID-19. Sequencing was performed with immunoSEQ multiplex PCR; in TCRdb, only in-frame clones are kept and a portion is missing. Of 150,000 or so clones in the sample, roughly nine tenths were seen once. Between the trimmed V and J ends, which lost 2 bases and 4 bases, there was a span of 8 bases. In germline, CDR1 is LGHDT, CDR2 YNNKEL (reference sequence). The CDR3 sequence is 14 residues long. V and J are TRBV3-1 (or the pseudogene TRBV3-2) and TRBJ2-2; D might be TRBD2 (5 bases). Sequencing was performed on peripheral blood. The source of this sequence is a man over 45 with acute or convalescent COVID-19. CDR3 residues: CASSQFGVTGELFF. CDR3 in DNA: TGTGCCAGCAGCCAATTCGGGGTCACCGGGGAGCTGTTTTTT.